The clone carrying this TCR beta chain is a singleton in its sample. MiXCR was run by TCRdb on the 5' RACE reads, yielding one entry per CDR3 protein. This table has approximately 92,000 distinct CDR3 sequences, roughly 12% appearing once. The time point here: sample taken at primary tumor resection. From tumor, nontumor lung or frozen PBMC, whole RNA was taken unsorted for sequencing. The sample is drawn from a study of spatial heterogeneity in lung cancer. The input for sequencing was PBMCs, taken at surgery. This receptor was obtained from a male donor with early-stage non-small cell lung cancer.

This chain's CDR3 is CASSQSRAVSSTDTQYF. The CDR3 nucleotides are TGCGCCAGCAGCCAGTCAAGAGCGGTGAGTAGCACAGATACGCAGTATTTT. V gene TRBV4-3 combines with J gene TRBJ2-3; D might be TRBD2 (5 bases). The germline V gene has CDR1 LGHNA and CDR2 YSLEER. The ends were cut back, 3 bases at V and 0 bases at J, with 16 bases in the middle. There are 17 residues in the CDR3.